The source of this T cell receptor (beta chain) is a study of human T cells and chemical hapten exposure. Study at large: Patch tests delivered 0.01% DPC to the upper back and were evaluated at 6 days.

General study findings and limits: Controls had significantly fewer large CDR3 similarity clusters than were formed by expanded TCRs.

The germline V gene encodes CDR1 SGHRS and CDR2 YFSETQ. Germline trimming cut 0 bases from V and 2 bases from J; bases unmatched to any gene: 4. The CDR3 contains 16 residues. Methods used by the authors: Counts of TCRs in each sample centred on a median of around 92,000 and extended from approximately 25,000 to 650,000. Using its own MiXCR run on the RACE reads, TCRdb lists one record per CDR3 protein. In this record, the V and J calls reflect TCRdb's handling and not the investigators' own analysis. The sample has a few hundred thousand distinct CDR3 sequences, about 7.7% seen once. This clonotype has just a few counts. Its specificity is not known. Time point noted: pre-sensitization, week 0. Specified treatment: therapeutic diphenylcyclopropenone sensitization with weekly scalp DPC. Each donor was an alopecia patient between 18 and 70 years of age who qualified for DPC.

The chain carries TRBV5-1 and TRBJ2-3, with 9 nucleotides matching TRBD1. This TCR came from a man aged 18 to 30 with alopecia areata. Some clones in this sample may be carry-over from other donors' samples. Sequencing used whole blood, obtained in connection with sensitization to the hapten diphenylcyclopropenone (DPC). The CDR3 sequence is CASSLDGDRATDTQYF. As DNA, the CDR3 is TGCGCCAGCAGCTTGGATGGGGACAGGGCCACAGATACGCAGTATTTT.